This T cell receptor (beta chain) was documented in a study of cytomegalovirus exposure and HLA in healthy donors. Study details: Researchers previously reported finding roughly 120 million unique TCR beta sequences from roughly 170 million T cells. Study outcomes and limitations: The authors confirmed in vitro that a few CMV-associated chains were specific for CMV antigens.

With respect to this clone: Its antigen is undetermined.

CDR1 is SGHRS, CDR2 YFSETQ, per germline. The V end was cut by 3 bases, the J end by 0 bases, with 3 bases between. There are 12 residues in the CDR3. Both 60 Vbeta primers and 13 Jbeta primers went into the PCR. Original handling: In a later analysis, of around 80 million unique beta chains, 9 million to 11 million appeared in at least two donors. The repertoire was sequenced with immunoSEQ multiplex PCR; TCRdb's copy has only in-frame clones and lacks some. V and J calls and clone size come straight from that table; D and trimming were deduced from the DNA. The sample carries some 170,000 clones, about 79% recorded once.

The V gene is TRBV5-1, the J gene TRBJ2-5; no firm D call. The material sequenced was PBMCs. The receptor's source is a man in his forties or fifties in good health and CMV-seropositive. The DNA of the CDR3 is TGCGCCAGCAGCTCGTACCAAGAGACCCAGTACTTC. Translation gives CASSSYQETQYF.